The 21 T cell receptor beta chains in this list originate from one sample, sequenced in a study of shared clonotypes between healthy human individuals. The assay was immunoSEQ multiplex PCR, and TCRdb's table has in-frame clones only and misses some. This sample carries fewer than 1.8 million clones, about 98.5% of them seen once, and the ten largest clones take 0.36%. The sequencing sample was made of naive CD4+ T cells sorted from blood. The sample's subset: CD45RA+ positively selected. These receptors were taken from a man aged 30 to 45 in good health.

The chain couples TRBV5-1 to TRBJ2-2; D remains unclear. CDR1 and CDR2 (germline): SGHRS, YFSETQ. V gave up 1 base and J gave up 5 bases, with 6 bases separating them. The length of the CDR3 is 13 residues. The CDR3 nucleotides are TGCGCCAGCAGCTTGAGTATAACCGGGGAGCTGTTTTTT. It yields the protein CASSLSITGELFF.

The J gene is TRBJ2-7, the V gene TRBV2; 11 bases agree with TRBD2. V lost 3 bases, J lost 4 bases, and 2 bases stayed unmatched. From germline, CDR1 is SNHLY and CDR2 FYNNEI. The CDR3 is 14 residues long. CDR3 loop: CASSEASGRYEQYF. For the CDR3, the DNA is TGTGCCAGCAGTGAGGCTAGCGGGAGGTACGAGCAGTACTTC.

The chain links TRBV27 to TRBJ1-2; possibly TRBD1 for D (5 bases). V lost 6 bases and J lost 4, with 15 bases in between. CDR3 length: 14 amino acids. Germline-derived CDR1 and CDR2 are MNHEY and SMNVEV (reference sequence). CDR3 DNA sequence: TGTGCCAGCAGCACGATTCGGGGCCGCTATGGCTACACCTTC. Encoded protein: CASSTIRGRYGYTF.

The V gene is TRBV28, the J gene TRBJ2-7; D perhaps matches TRBD2 (6 bases). CDR3 length: 13 amino acids. The V gene lost 8 bases and the J gene lost 7 bases, with 18 bases spanning the gap. The germline CDR1 and CDR2 sequences are MDHEN and SYDVKM. DNA for the CDR3: TGTGCCAGCCTGCTGAGTCGGGAGAGTGAGCAGTACTTC. Its protein is CASLLSRESEQYF.

The chain's CDR3 is CASSSLSGDETQYF. The CDR3 nucleotides are TGTGCCAGCTCATCCCTTAGCGGGGACGAGACCCAGTACTTC. The genes are TRBV18 and TRBJ2-5; 8 positions match TRBD2. This CDR3 spans 14 amino acids. The junction had 7 bases not matched to a gene; V was cut back by 5 bases and J by 5 bases. CDR1 KGHSH and CDR2 LQKENI come from the germline V gene.

This chain connects TRBV7-2 to TRBJ1-3; D is uncertain. V gave up 2 bases and J gave up 2 bases, with 13 bases separating them. The CDR3 totals 16 residues. The V gene's germline CDR1 is SGHTA and CDR2 FQGNSA. CDR3 amino acids: CASSLNPALAGNTIYF. CDR3 DNA sequence: TGTGCCAGCAGCTTAAATCCGGCCCTCGCTGGAAACACCATATATTTT.

The chain is built from TRBV9 and TRBJ2-7; 13 nucleotides line up with TRBD2. Germline V lookup: CDR1 SGDLS, CDR2 YYNGEE. The CDR3 contains 16 residues. V was clipped by 1 base and J by 2 bases; unmatched bases: 3. The CDR3 DNA reads as TGTGCCAGCAGCGTAACCGGGACTAGCGGGACCTACGAGCAGTACTTC. This translates into CASSVTGTSGTYEQYF.

Points on this clone: The same CDR3 can be traced to other DNA sequences in this sample. This rearrangement joins TRBV18 to TRBJ2-3, with D unresolved. Trimming took off 2 bases at V and 0 bases at J, with 3 bases between the two ends. Germline assignment: CDR1 KGHSH and CDR2 LQKENI. There are 13 residues in the CDR3. Here the CDR3 DNA reads TGTGCCAGCTCACCAATCAGCACAGATACGCAGTATTTT. Amino acids: CASSPISTDTQYF.

J is TRBJ1-1 and V is TRBV18, with D possibly matching TRBD1 (6 bases). The germline V gene encodes CDR1 KGHSH and CDR2 LQKENI. V dropped 4 bases and J dropped 0 bases, with 15 bases sitting between them. The CDR3 consists of 16 residues. CDR3 residues: CASSLSGPGVNTEAFF. CDR3 sequence (DNA): TGTGCCAGCTCACTTTCCGGTCCAGGGGTGAACACTGAAGCTTTCTTT.

V usage is TRBV11-1 and J usage is TRBJ2-5; unclear D gene. The germline gives CDR1 SGHAT, CDR2 FQDESV (reference sequence). V was shortened by 3 bases and J by 5 bases, with 4 bases between the two germline ends. The CDR3 has 11 amino acids. The CDR3 DNA is TGTGCCAGCAGCTTCGGGGAGACCCAGTACTTC. It specifies CASSFGETQYF.

The chain couples TRBV29-1 to TRBJ2-7; 9 nucleotides match TRBD2. Germline V gives CDR1 SQVTM, CDR2 ANQGSEA. The CDR3 sequence is 18 residues long. V gave up 4 bases and J gave up 3 bases; unmatched junction bases: 19. The CDR3: CSVGSRLAGPQGLYEQYF. The CDR3 DNA sequence: TGCAGCGTTGGATCGCGGCTAGCGGGACCCCAGGGGCTCTACGAGCAGTACTTC.

The CDR3 DNA follows: TGTGCCAGCAGCTTTTCTAGCGGGACTCGCACAGATACGCAGTATTTT. This gives the protein CASSFSSGTRTDTQYF. The chain couples TRBV7-2 to TRBJ2-3, with 9 bases aligning to TRBD2. From germline, CDR1 is SGHTA and CDR2 FQGNSA. This CDR3 comprises 16 residues. V gave up 3 bases and J gave up 1 base; unmatched junction bases: 5.

CDR3 residues: CASSATGGAYEQYF. The CDR3 DNA reads TGTGCCAGCAGCGCAACCGGGGGGGCTTACGAGCAGTACTTC. The chain employs TRBV28 and TRBJ2-7, with 8 bases fitting TRBD2. Germline CDR1 reads MDHEN; CDR2 reads SYDVKM. CDR3 length equals 14 residues. With 6 bases clipped from V and 4 bases from J, the junction kept 8 bases outside the gene matches. Using reference TRBV28 and TRBJ2-7 for the parts outside the CDR3, the full variable domain is DVKVTQSSRYLVKRTGEKVFLECVQDMDHENMFWYRQDPGLGLRLIYFSYDVKMKEKGDIPEGYSVSREKKERFSLILESASTNQTSMYLCASSATGGAYEQYFGPGTRLTVT.

This clone was recorded only once. The chain couples TRBV6-5 to TRBJ2-1; D unclear. V lost 0 bases and J lost 0, with 6 bases in between. The germline CDR1 and CDR2 sequences are MNHEY and SVGAGI. The CDR3 sequence is 15 residues long. DNA of the CDR3: TGTGCCAGCAGTTACTCGTTCAGCTCCTACAATGAGCAGTTCTTC. This gives the protein CASSYSFSSYNEQFF.

The chain joins TRBV28 to TRBJ2-5; D is unclear. This CDR3 region has 14 residues. Germline values: CDR1 MDHEN, CDR2 SYDVKM. With 6 bases removed from V and 1 base from J, the gap between germline ends came to 12 bases. DNA of the CDR3: TGTGCCAGCAGAGGAAGGTTGCGCCAAGAGACCCAGTACTTC. Its protein is CASRGRLRQETQYF.

About this clone: The sample carries other DNA sequences with the same CDR3. This chain joins TRBV15 and TRBJ2-7, with unresolved D. Germline CDR1 LNHNV, CDR2 YYDKDF (reference sequence). V was trimmed by 0 bases and J by 3 bases, leaving 9 bases between them. The CDR3 runs 14 residues. CDR3 protein: CATSRDVGLYEQYF. The CDR3, as DNA: TGTGCCACCAGCAGAGATGTCGGCCTCTACGAGCAGTACTTC.

The chain is built from TRBV28 and TRBJ2-1, with a tentative D call TRBD1 (5 bases). This CDR3 is built from 15 residues. CDR1 and CDR2 from the germline V gene are MDHEN and SYDVKM. V was pared by 3 bases and J by 2 bases, with 11 bases between. The CDR3 DNA follows: TGTGCCAGCAGTTTCCTTAGGGGAACCTACAATGAGCAGTTCTTC. Protein product: CASSFLRGTYNEQFF. Looking up the rest from reference TRBV28 and TRBJ2-1 gives the full variable domain: DVKVTQSSRYLVKRTGEKVFLECVQDMDHENMFWYRQDPGLGLRLIYFSYDVKMKEKGDIPEGYSVSREKKERFSLILESASTNQTSMYLCASSFLRGTYNEQFFGPGTRLTVL.

J is TRBJ2-2 and V is TRBV2; D is possibly TRBD1 (5 bases). CDR1 is SNHLY and CDR2 is FYNNEI in the germline V gene. The CDR3 runs to 15 residues. Between the trimmed V and J ends, which lost 8 bases and 0 bases, there was a span of 13 bases. Written as DNA, the CDR3 is TGTGCCAGCGGGGCCGACGGCACGAACACCGGGGAGCTGTTTTTT. This codes for CASGADGTNTGELFF. Drawing the rest from reference TRBV2 and TRBJ2-2, the complete variable domain is EPEVTQTPSHQVTQMGQEVILRCVPISNHLYFYWYRQILGQKVEFLVSFYNNEISEKSEIFDDQFSVERPDGSNFTLKIRSTKLEDSAMYFCASGADGTNTGELFFGEGSRLTVL.

The J gene is TRBJ2-3, the V gene TRBV7-9; D possibly corresponds to TRBD2 (5 bases). Trimming took off 3 bases at V and 6 bases at J, with 13 bases between the two ends. The germline V gene has CDR1 SEHNR and CDR2 FQNEAQ (reference sequence). CDR3 length: 14 residues. In DNA, the CDR3 is TGTGCCAGCAGCTTTAGTGGGAGAGGGGATACGCAGTATTTT. Amino acid sequence: CASSFSGRGDTQYF.

The chain joins TRBV30 to TRBJ1-5; TRBD1 agrees at 7 bases. J gave up 5 bases and V 3 bases, and 4 bases lay outside the gene matches. This CDR3 is built from 13 residues. Germline V gives CDR1 GTSNPN, CDR2 SVGIG (reference sequence). CDR3 residues: CAWSSGQDQPQHF. DNA for the CDR3: TGTGCCTGGAGCAGCGGACAGGATCAGCCCCAGCATTTT.

The gene calls are TRBV7-2 and TRBJ1-2; TRBD1 might be the D (5 bases). The V end was cut by 5 bases, the J end by 4 bases, with 8 bases between. The CDR3 spans 12 residues. The V gene's germline CDR1 is SGHTA and CDR2 FQGNSA. This chain's CDR3 is CASSQDTYGYTF. The CDR3 nucleotides read TGTGCCAGCAGCCAGGACACCTATGGCTACACCTTC.